The 9 T cell receptor beta chains presented below share a single source sample, sequenced in a study of T cell responses to AZD1222 COVID-19 vaccine. Some clones are missing from TCRdb's copy, which holds only in-frame ones; the method was immunoSEQ multiplex PCR. The data contain about 66,000 clones, more than 75% of them singletons. This specimen was peripheral blood, taken 28 days after the second dose of the MenACWY control vaccine. Receptors were obtained from an adult who received the MenACWY meningococcal vaccine as a control.

The chain has TRBV18 and TRBJ1-3, with TRBD1 identical over 8 bases. V shed 6 bases, J shed 8 bases, and the junction held 9 bases outside the gene matches. Germline V gene data show CDR1 as KGHSH and CDR2 as LQKENI. The CDR3 contains 14 residues. CDR3 sequence reads: CASSQGQVPYTIYF. The DNA of the CDR3 is TGTGCCAGCTCCCAGGGACAGGTTCCATACACCATATATTTT.

In nucleotides, the CDR3 is TGTGCCAGCAGTATCGACAGCTACGAGCAGTACTTC. This codes for CASSIDSYEQYF. J is TRBJ2-7 and V is TRBV7-9, with D possibly TRBD1 on 5 matching bases. The CDR3 is 12 residues long. The V end was cut by 6 bases, the J end by 3 bases, with 9 bases between. The germline V gene has CDR1 SEHNR and CDR2 FQNEAQ (reference sequence).

The chain joins TRBV27 to TRBJ1-6, with 8 bases lining up with TRBD1. This CDR3 region has 15 residues. From germline, CDR1 is MNHEY and CDR2 SMNVEV (reference sequence). V trimming: 5 bases; J trimming: 7 bases; junction bases outside the gene matches: 7. CDR3 DNA: TGTGCCAGCAGTCCACAGGGGGGTGGGAATTCACCCCTCCACTTT. This sequence encodes CASSPQGGGNSPLHF.

The CDR3 sequence: CASSFARQGSYEQYF. Here the CDR3 DNA reads TGTGCCAGCAGCTTCGCAAGACAGGGCTCCTACGAGCAGTACTTC. The chain uses TRBV7-7 and TRBJ2-7; 7 bases line up with TRBD1. The J segment lost 0 bases and the V segment lost 3 bases, leaving 5 bases of the junction unmatched. The CDR3 is made up of 15 amino acids. Germline CDR1 and CDR2: SSHAT and FNYEAQ (reference sequence).

The rearrangement joins TRBV6-1 to TRBJ1-3; possibly TRBD1 for D (6 bases). The CDR3 covers 15 residues. Germline CDR1 reads MNHNS; CDR2 reads SASEGT. Trimming removed 3 bases at V and 3 bases at J, with 12 bases between. The CDR3 DNA is TGTGCCAGCAGTGATATCAGGGGAGGTGGAAACACCATATATTTT. Its protein product is CASSDIRGGGNTIYF.

V gene TRBV11-3 combines with J gene TRBJ2-1; D gene unclear. The germline gives CDR1 SGHNT, CDR2 YENEEA. CDR3 length: 13 residues. The ends were cut back, 6 bases at V and 4 bases at J, with 10 bases in the middle. The CDR3 region is CASSPTEYNEQFF. Written as DNA, the CDR3 is TGTGCCAGCAGTCCGACCGAGTACAATGAGCAGTTCTTC.

This clone was seen more than once but under ten times. The chain links TRBV10-3 to TRBJ1-5; D ambiguous. Looked up from germline, CDR1 is ENHRY and CDR2 is SYGVKD. There are 12 residues in the CDR3. V lost 4 bases and J 4 bases, leaving 5 bases between the germline ends. The CDR3 DNA is TGTGCCATCAGTGCGACTAATCAGCCCCAGCATTTT. It translates to CAISATNQPQHF.

J is TRBJ2-3 and V is TRBV30; 9 bases agree with TRBD2. CDR1 GTSNPN and CDR2 SVGIG come from the germline V gene (reference sequence). The CDR3 sequence is 13 residues long. V lost 4 bases and J lost 5; bases outside the gene matches: 4. CDR3 loop: CAWTSGAGDTQYF. The CDR3 DNA follows: TGTGCCTGGACTAGCGGGGCCGGAGATACGCAGTATTTT.

The chain uses TRBV19 and TRBJ2-5; TRBD1 aligns across 10 bases. The CDR3 sequence is 16 residues long. Trimming removed 3 bases from V and 7 bases from J; junction bases left unmatched: 11. The germline gives CDR1 LNHDA, CDR2 SQIVND (reference sequence). This CDR3 reads CASSILGGTGEGTQYF. The CDR3, as DNA: TGTGCCAGTAGTATTCTAGGGGGGACAGGGGAGGGGACCCAGTACTTC.